These 31 T cell receptor beta chains share one sample of origin, sequenced in a study of cytomegalovirus exposure and HLA in healthy donors. Data came from immunoSEQ multiplex PCR; TCRdb stores just in-frame clones and leaves some out. The sample comprises 120,000 to 150,000 clones, approximately 90% of which are singletons, and approximately 0.7% rests with the top ten. Sequencing was done on a sample of PBMCs. These receptors came from a man aged 18 to 35 in good health and CMV-seronegative.

The V and J genes are TRBV14 and TRBJ2-7, with 7 bases lining up with TRBD2. This CDR3 has 14 residues. V lost 10 bases and J lost 2; bases outside the gene matches: 11. CDR1 is SGHDN, CDR2 FVKESK, per germline. In DNA form, the CDR3 reads TGTGCCATTCAGCGGCGGGAGCAAACCTACGAGCAGTACGTC. Amino acids: CAIQRREQTYEQYV.

This sequence joins TRBV21-1 and TRBJ2-5; TRBD1 reflects the table's D call only, with no check against the DNA. TRBV21-1 is flagged as a pseudogene. CDR3 length equals 13 residues. The CDR3 here is CASSKNQKETQYF. The CDR3 DNA sequence: TGTGCCAGCAGCAAGAACCAGAAAGAGACCCAGTACTTC.

V is TRBV2 and J is TRBJ1-5; D remains unclear. V lost 4 bases to trimming and J lost 6 bases, with 16 bases between them. CDR1 and CDR2 (germline): SNHLY, FYNNEI. The CDR3 is 15 amino acids. In nucleotides, the CDR3 is TGTGCCAGCAGTGGCGGTTTTACTGAGCTTCAGCCCCAGCATTTT. Amino acids: CASSGGFTELQPQHF.

This clone appeared once. The rearrangement uses TRBV10-3 and TRBJ2-1; D is perhaps TRBD1 (5 bases). With 0 bases removed from V and 8 bases from J, the gap between germline ends came to 17 bases. The CDR3 runs to 16 residues. The V gene's germline CDR1 is ENHRY and CDR2 SYGVKD. DNA for the CDR3: TGTGCCATCAGTGAGTCTGACAGTCCCGTGATCGATGAGCAGTTCTTC. Protein: CAISESDSPVIDEQFF.

The chain couples TRBV7-8 to TRBJ2-1; no definite D call. V shed 5 bases and J shed 4 bases, with 6 bases lying between them. CDR1 and CDR2 (germline): SGHVS, FQNEAQ. The CDR3 has 12 residues. CDR3 region: CASSQIYNEQFF. CDR3 nucleotide sequence: TGTGCCAGCAGCCAGATTTACAATGAGCAGTTCTTC. The full variable domain, with the rest looked up from reference TRBV7-8 and TRBJ2-1, is GAGVSQSPRYKVAKRGQDVALRCDPISGHVSLFWYQQALGQGPEFLTYFQNEAQLDKSGLPSDRFFAERPEGSVSTLKIQRTQQEDSAVYLCASSQIYNEQFFGPGTRLTVL.

As DNA, the CDR3 is TGCGCCAGCAGCTTGGCAGGACAGGGTGGAGCGGAGACCCAGTACTTC. Translation gives CASSLAGQGGAETQYF. The V and J genes are TRBV5-1 and TRBJ2-5; 8 nucleotides line up with TRBD1. The ends lost 0 bases at V and 5 bases at J; junction bases unmatched: 9. CDR3 length: 16 residues. The V gene's germline CDR1 is SGHRS and CDR2 YFSETQ.

In its sample, this clone was seen once. V usage is TRBV11-2 and J usage is TRBJ2-5; no reliable D call. Per germline, CDR1 SGHAT and CDR2 FQNNGV. Trimming shortened V by 0 bases and J by 5 bases, and 7 bases separated the two germline ends. CDR3 length: 13 amino acids. The CDR3 bases are TGTGCCAGCAGCTTAGAGGCCGGGGAGACCCAGTACTTC. This gives the protein CASSLEAGETQYF. The full variable domain, completed using reference TRBV11-2 and TRBJ2-5, is EAGVAQSPRYKIIEKRQSVAFWCNPISGHATLYWYQQILGQGPKLLIQFQNNGVVDDSQLPKDRFSAERLKGVDSTLKIQPAKLEDSAVYLCASSLEAGETQYFGPGTRLLVL.

This rearrangement joins TRBV6-5 to TRBJ2-4; weak D call: TRBD1 (5 bases). V gave up 6 bases and J gave up 0 bases, with 12 bases separating them. The CDR3 has 15 residues. Germline CDR1 is MNHEY and CDR2 is SVGAGI. The CDR3 spells CASRMDNIAKNIQYF. In DNA, the CDR3 is TGTGCCAGCAGGATGGACAACATAGCCAAAAACATTCAGTACTTC.

This chain uses TRBV16 with TRBJ1-2, with a tentative D call TRBD1 (5 bases). The germline V gene has CDR1 KGHSY and CDR2 FQNENV. V was shortened by 4 bases and J by 2 bases, with 11 bases between the two germline ends. The CDR3 consists of 14 residues. CDR3 sequence reads: CASSPTGANYGYTF. CDR3 nucleotides: TGTGCCAGCAGCCCCACAGGAGCGAACTATGGCTACACCTTC. The variable domain in full, with the rest retrieved from reference TRBV16 and TRBJ1-2, is GEEVAQTPKHLVRGEGQKAKLYCAPIKGHSYVFWYQQVLKNEFKFLISFQNENVFDETGMPKERFSAKCLPNSPCSLEIQATKLEDSAVYFCASSPTGANYGYTFGSGTRLTVV.

The chain joins TRBV5-8 to TRBJ1-5; the D gene is possibly TRBD1 (6 bases). V gave up 7 bases and J gave up 3 bases, with 17 bases separating them. Germline loops: CDR1 SGHTS, CDR2 YDEGEE. The CDR3 consists of 15 residues. The CDR3 is CASYSLRGFNQPQHF. The CDR3 DNA is TGTGCCAGCTACTCGCTCAGGGGATTCAATCAGCCCCAGCATTTT.

This clone appeared a few times. The chain carries TRBV7-2 and TRBJ2-3; 7 nucleotides match TRBD2. The CDR3 is 15 amino acids. The ends lost 3 bases at V and 3 bases at J; junction bases unmatched: 6. Germline CDR1 reads SGHTA; CDR2 reads FQGNSA. The DNA of the CDR3 is TGTGCCAGCAGCTTTAGCGGGTTTGGGACAGATACGCAGTATTTT. It encodes CASSFSGFGTDTQYF.

The chain uses TRBV7-2 and TRBJ2-1, with TRBD1 matching over 8 bases. The length of the CDR3 is 15 residues. CDR1 and CDR2 from the germline V gene are SGHTA and FQGNSA. Trimming cost V 1 base and J 8 bases; bases outside gene matches: 7. The CDR3 region has the DNA TGTGCCAGCAGCTTAGGGACAGGGACTCTAGATGAGCAGTTCTTC. Protein product: CASSLGTGTLDEQFF.

This clone showed up just once. This chain uses TRBV4-1 with TRBJ2-7, with D perhaps TRBD2 (6 bases). CDR1 MGHRA and CDR2 YSYEKL come from the germline V gene. The CDR3 covers 15 residues. Trimming left V 4 bases short and J 3 bases short, with 16 bases between. The CDR3 sequence: CASSLLRGMVYEQYF. The CDR3 DNA follows: TGCGCCAGCAGCCTCCTGCGGGGTATGGTCTACGAGCAGTACTTC.

CDR3 in amino acids: CASSITAAGGPQETQYF. For the CDR3, the DNA is TGTGCCAGCAGCATCACCGCCGCGGGGGGACCCCAAGAGACCCAGTACTTC. The chain couples TRBV11-3 to TRBJ2-5; TRBD2 aligns across 8 bases. With 5 bases clipped from V and 1 base from J, the junction kept 12 bases outside the gene matches. Per the germline V gene, CDR1 is SGHNT and CDR2 is YENEEA. This CDR3 is built from 17 residues.

This CDR3 is CASSQVGSGQETQYF. CDR3 nucleotide sequence: TGCGCCAGCAGCCAAGTAGGTAGCGGCCAAGAGACCCAGTACTTC. This chain connects TRBV4-3 to TRBJ2-5; D is perhaps TRBD2 (6 bases). The V gene lost 1 base and the J gene lost 1 base, with 10 bases spanning the gap. This CDR3 comprises 15 residues. Germline V gene data show CDR1 as LGHNA and CDR2 as YSLEER.

The genes are TRBV7-9 and TRBJ1-3; D may be TRBD1 (5 bases). Germline V gene data show CDR1 as SEHNR and CDR2 as FQNEAQ (reference sequence). This CDR3 contains 16 residues. V gave up 1 base and J gave up 3 bases, with 13 bases separating them. In DNA form, the CDR3 reads TGTGCCAGCAGCTTAGTATCAGGGCCCCTTGGAAACACCATATATTTT. This sequence encodes CASSLVSGPLGNTIYF.

The J gene is TRBJ1-6, the V gene TRBV4-1; 8 positions match TRBD1. The CDR3 is made up of 18 amino acids. V was pared by 4 bases and J by 5 bases, with 13 bases of the junction left unmatched. Germline V CDR1 and CDR2: MGHRA, YSYEKL. The CDR3 is CASSPRAPDRGDNSPLHF. DNA of the CDR3: TGCGCCAGCAGCCCTCGGGCCCCAGACAGGGGAGATAATTCACCCCTCCACTTT.

The genes are TRBV29-1 and TRBJ2-7; TRBD1 matches 8 bases. This CDR3 is 16 amino acids long. Germline CDR1 and CDR2: SQVTM and ANQGSEA. J lost 3 bases, V lost 7 bases, and 17 bases had no gene match. Here the CDR3 DNA reads TGCAGCGCCATACCGACGACAGGGGTTGACCACTACGAGCAGTACTTC. It is translated as CSAIPTTGVDHYEQYF.

The genes are TRBV7-9 and TRBJ2-3; 8 bases agree with TRBD2. V shed 5 bases, J shed 0 bases, and the junction held 7 bases outside the gene matches. The germline V gene has CDR1 SEHNR and CDR2 FQNEAQ (reference sequence). The CDR3 loop spans 16 amino acids. The CDR3 protein is CASSPRRGGSTDTQYF. CDR3 nucleotides: TGTGCCAGCAGCCCGAGACGGGGGGGGAGCACAGATACGCAGTATTTT.

In this sample, this clone turned up a few times. This sequence joins TRBV4-3 and TRBJ2-1, with 13 bases identical to TRBD2. Losses at the gene ends were 6 bases for V and 5 bases for J; bases not matched to a gene: 4. CDR1 LGHNA and CDR2 YSLEER come from the germline V gene. This CDR3 is built from 15 residues. DNA of the CDR3: TGCGCCAGCAGTCGTGGACTAGCGGGGGACAATGAGCAGTTCTTC. Encoded protein: CASSRGLAGDNEQFF.

This chain uses TRBV19 with TRBJ2-1; TRBD2 agrees at 10 bases. J was trimmed by 8 bases and V by 6 bases; bases with no gene match: 7. The germline V gene has CDR1 LNHDA and CDR2 SQIVND (reference sequence). The CDR3 consists of 14 residues. The CDR3 protein is CASRESGRGDEQFF. CDR3 DNA sequence: TGTGCCAGTAGGGAAAGCGGGAGGGGGGATGAGCAGTTCTTC.

The rearrangement links TRBV27 to TRBJ2-7; D unresolved. V was pared by 6 bases and J by 3 bases, with 15 bases between. This CDR3 is 14 amino acids long. CDR1 MNHEY and CDR2 SMNVEV come from the germline V gene (reference sequence). CDR3 in DNA: TGTGCCAGCAGCTCGACCCGGAGAGGCTACGAGCAGTACGTC. Translation gives CASSSTRRGYEQYV.

This rearrangement joins TRBV5-1 to TRBJ1-5, with 9 positions matching TRBD1. CDR1 and CDR2 (germline): SGHRS, YFSETQ. J was trimmed by 4 bases and V by 4 bases; bases with no gene match: 6. The length of the CDR3 is 15 residues. The CDR3 reads CASSPGTGQNQPQHF. The CDR3 region has the DNA TGCGCCAGCAGCCCCGGGACAGGGCAAAATCAGCCCCAGCATTTT.

The rearrangement joins TRBV13 to TRBJ2-1; TRBD1 is a possible D gene (6 bases). V lost 4 bases, J lost 3 bases, and 13 bases lay in between. The germline V gene has CDR1 PRHDT and CDR2 FYEKMQ (reference sequence). This CDR3 is built from 15 residues. CDR3: CASSSGTSYYNEQFF. The CDR3 nucleotides read TGTGCCAGCAGCTCCGGGACAAGCTACTACAATGAGCAGTTCTTC.

The genes are TRBV4-1 and TRBJ1-1; D not certain. Trimming took 2 bases from V and 2 from J, leaving 12 bases between them. Germline CDR1 and CDR2: MGHRA and YSYEKL. The CDR3 has 15 amino acids. The CDR3 DNA is TGCGCCAGCAGCCAATGGGCAGGTCTAAACACTGAAGCTTTCTTT. It translates to CASSQWAGLNTEAFF.

This sequence joins TRBV5-1 and TRBJ1-2, with TRBD1 matching 11 bases. CDR1 is SGHRS, CDR2 YFSETQ, per germline. This CDR3 spans 15 amino acids. V was clipped by 0 bases and J by 8 bases; unmatched bases: 6. Written as DNA, the CDR3 is TGCGCCAGCAGCTTGGAAGGACAGGGGGCGGGAGGCTACACCTTC. Translation: CASSLEGQGAGGYTF.

V is TRBV5-4 and J is TRBJ1-1, with a weak D call TRBD1 (5 bases). V shed 0 bases and J shed 4 bases, with 7 bases lying between them. CDR1 is SGHNT, CDR2 YYREEE, per germline (reference sequence). CDR3 size: 13 residues. CDR3 amino acids: CASSLVTGTEAFF. The CDR3 nucleotides read TGTGCCAGCAGCTTGGTAACAGGCACTGAAGCTTTCTTT.

This clone was counted only a few times. V gene TRBV5-6 combines with J gene TRBJ1-2; the D gene is possibly TRBD1 (6 bases). Trimming stripped 0 bases from V and 8 bases from J, with 11 bases between. In germline, CDR1 is SGHDT, CDR2 YYEEEE. The CDR3 totals 13 residues. CDR3 residues: CASSLAQGGGYTF. DNA for the CDR3: TGTGCCAGCAGCTTGGCACAGGGCGGGGGCTACACCTTC.

The gene calls are TRBV5-1 and TRBJ2-1, with 7 nucleotides matching TRBD2. V was clipped by 7 bases and J by 4 bases; unmatched bases: 11. Germline CDR1 is SGHRS and CDR2 is YFSETQ. This CDR3 spans 15 amino acids. CDR3 loop: CASATSGTTYNEQFF. As DNA, the CDR3 is TGCGCCAGCGCCACCTCCGGGACTACGTACAATGAGCAGTTCTTC.

This rearrangement joins TRBV19 to TRBJ2-3; 10 bases are a match to TRBD2. The junction had 8 bases not matched to a gene; V was cut back by 4 bases and J by 4 bases. CDR1 and CDR2 from the germline V gene are LNHDA and SQIVND (reference sequence). This CDR3 spans 16 amino acids. DNA for the CDR3: TGTGCCAGTAGTACCACTAGCGGGACCGGGGCAGATACGCAGTATTTT. This codes for CASSTTSGTGADTQYF.

The V gene is TRBV7-9, the J gene TRBJ2-7; 9 positions match TRBD1. Germline V CDR1 and CDR2: SEHNR, FQNEAQ (reference sequence). The V segment lost 5 bases and the J segment 5 bases; nucleotides outside the gene matches: 4. The CDR3 extends over 13 amino acids. The CDR3 region has the DNA TGTGCCAGCAGCCGCGGGACAGGGAACGAGCAGTACGTC. Protein: CASSRGTGNEQYV.